These 4 T cell receptor beta chains were all obtained from the same sample, sequenced in a study of blood T cell repertoires in COVID-19. Profiling relied on immunoSEQ multiplex PCR, and the TCRdb table lists in-frame clones only, not all of them. Here the sample spans approximately 200,000 clones, around 87% being singletons. The sequenced sample consisted of PBMCs or T cells enriched from blood (not recorded which). The origin of the receptors is a woman aged 25 to 39 who had recovered from COVID-19.

This sequence joins TRBV21-1 and TRBJ1-2; the D call TRBD1 from the table was never checked on the DNA. TRBV21-1 is listed as a pseudogene. The CDR3 has 15 amino acids. This CDR3 reads CASSTRTGLNYGYTF. The CDR3 bases are TGTGCCAGCAGCACCCGGACAGGGTTAAACTATGGCTACACCTTC.

Note on this clone: The sample has other DNA sequences that encode this CDR3 too. The CDR3 region has the DNA TGCAGCGCAGGACAGACATCCTATGGCTACACCTTC. Translating it yields CSAGQTSYGYTF. The J gene is TRBJ1-2, the V gene TRBV29-1, with D possibly matching TRBD1 (6 bases). With 7 bases removed from V and 4 bases from J, the gap between germline ends came to 13 bases. Germline CDR1 and CDR2: SQVTM and ANQGSEA. This CDR3 has 12 residues.

This clone came up many times. V is TRBV5-4 and J is TRBJ2-2; 9 bases line up with TRBD2. Germline V lookup: CDR1 SGHNT, CDR2 YYREEE (reference sequence). Trimming took 4 bases from V and 6 from J; bases not matched to a gene: 10. The CDR3 spans 16 residues. CDR3 in amino acids: CASSIAGGAYAGELFF. The CDR3 DNA follows: TGTGCCAGCAGCATCGCGGGGGGGGCATATGCCGGGGAGCTGTTTTTT. The full variable domain, its missing parts supplied by reference TRBV5-4 and TRBJ2-2, is ETGVTQSPTHLIKTRGQQVTLRCSSQSGHNTVSWYQQALGQGPQFIFQYYREEENGRGNFPPRFSGLQFPNYSSELNVNALELDDSALYLCASSIAGGAYAGELFFGEGSRLTVL.

The rearrangement links TRBV24-1 to TRBJ2-3; a weak D match, TRBD1 (6 bases). Germline CDR1 KGHDR, CDR2 SFDVKD. The V gene lost 9 bases and the J gene lost 3 bases, with 12 bases spanning the gap. The CDR3 has 13 residues. CDR3 DNA sequence: TGTGCCACCGGGGGACAAAGAACAGATACGCAGTATTTT. Its translation is CATGGQRTDTQYF.